Presented here are 13 T cell receptor beta chains from one specimen sequenced in a study of T-cell memory formation after mild COVID-19. Via MiXCR, TCRdb re-called the 5' RACE reads, giving one row per CDR3 protein. The table lists under 550,000 distinct CDR3 sequences, more than 15% of them singletons. The sample comprised PBMCs or a T cell subset sorted from them (not recorded which). The source of these receptors is a young man who had mild COVID-19 (a few samples of this study predate the infection). Cell type and time point are not known.

This clonotype was counted a few times. The chain uses TRBV6-5 and TRBJ1-4; tentative D call: TRBD1 (6 bases). Germline CDR1 and CDR2: MNHEY and SVGAGI. The ends were cut back, 5 bases at V and 4 bases at J, with 17 bases in the middle. CDR3 size: 16 residues. CDR3 bases: TGTGCCAGCAGTAGGGGCCGGACAGTCCTTAATGAAAAACTGTTTTTT. Amino acid sequence: CASSRGRTVLNEKLFF.

This clonotype was counted only a few times. V and J are TRBV4-3 and TRBJ2-1; the D is unclear. Looked up from germline, CDR1 is LGHNA and CDR2 is YSLEER. This CDR3 comprises 14 residues. Trimming cost V 1 base and J 6 bases, with 10 bases left between them. CDR3 loop: CASSQGQWGNEQFF. The CDR3 nucleotides are TGCGCCAGCAGCCAAGGGCAGTGGGGCAATGAGCAGTTCTTC.

The V call is TRBV3-1, the J call TRBJ1-6; D not resolved. Trimming removed 8 bases at V and 5 bases at J, with 10 bases between. Germline loops: CDR1 LGHDT, CDR2 YNNKEL (reference sequence). The CDR3 is 13 amino acids. The DNA of the CDR3 is TGTGCCAGCCGCCGCCTAGATAATTCACCCCTCCACTTT. Protein sequence: CASRRLDNSPLHF.

V usage is TRBV5-4 and J usage is TRBJ1-2, with D uncertain. Germline V gene lookup returns CDR1 SGHNT and CDR2 YYREEE (reference sequence). The CDR3 has 13 residues. Trimming left V 2 bases short and J 8 bases short, with 13 bases between. As DNA, the CDR3 is TGTGCCAGCAGCTTTTGGGAGTCGGAAGGCTACACCTTC. Protein: CASSFWESEGYTF.

The chain couples TRBV7-2 to TRBJ1-6; D may be TRBD1 (6 bases). This CDR3 comprises 14 residues. Germline assignment: CDR1 SGHTA and CDR2 FQGNSA. Trimming shortened V by 3 bases and J by 10 bases, and 13 bases separated the two germline ends. This chain's CDR3 is CASSFGQTRSPLHF. The CDR3 nucleotides read TGTGCCAGCAGCTTCGGACAGACTCGGTCACCCCTCCACTTT.

The chain couples TRBV7-2 to TRBJ2-1; a possible D gene is TRBD2 (5 bases). Germline V gene sequence: CDR1 SGHTA, CDR2 FQGNSA. This CDR3 comprises 13 residues. V dropped 5 bases and J dropped 10 bases, with 15 bases sitting between them. Here the CDR3 DNA reads TGTGCCAGCAGCCCGTACCTAGCACGGGAGCAGTTCTTC. Translation gives CASSPYLAREQFF.

The DNA for the CDR3 is TGTGCCAGCAGCTTGGGTAGAGGGGGGACTCGACAGACCCAGTACTTC. This sequence encodes CASSLGRGGTRQTQYF. The chain recombines TRBV11-2 with TRBJ2-5; either TRBD1 or TRBD2 may fit D (6 bases each). The CDR3 is made up of 16 amino acids. Germline assignment: CDR1 SGHAT and CDR2 FQNNGV. Trimming removed 3 bases at V and 6 bases at J, with 20 bases between.

Many counts were recorded for this clonotype. The rearrangement joins TRBV20-1 to TRBJ2-3; possible D gene TRBD2, 5 bases. Between the trimmed V and J ends, which lost 2 bases and 1 base, there was a span of 19 bases. This CDR3 has 17 amino acids. Per germline, CDR1 DFQATT and CDR2 SNEGSKA (reference sequence). In DNA, the CDR3 is TGCAGTGCTAGAAGTCCAGGATTCAAGGGAGGCACAGATACGCAGTATTTT. The encoded protein is CSARSPGFKGGTDTQYF.

This clonotype was seen only a few times. This rearrangement joins TRBV29-1 to TRBJ2-5, with 11 bases identical to TRBD2. The CDR3 totals 17 residues. Germline V CDR1 and CDR2: SQVTM, ANQGSEA. Trimming took 3 bases from V and 2 from J; bases not matched to a gene: 11. The CDR3 loop is CSVDNVLAGARQETQYF. For the CDR3, the DNA is TGCAGCGTTGATAATGTACTAGCGGGGGCCCGGCAAGAGACCCAGTACTTC.

The chain is built from TRBV2 and TRBJ2-7; unclear D gene. This CDR3 is 13 amino acids long. The V and J ends lost 1 base and 2 bases respectively, with 6 bases between them. Germline V lookup: CDR1 SNHLY, CDR2 FYNNEI. CDR3 in amino acids: CASSEEGTYEQYF. As DNA, the CDR3 is TGTGCCAGCAGTGAAGAGGGCACCTACGAGCAGTACTTC. Together with reference TRBV2 and TRBJ2-7, the CDR3 gives the full variable domain: EPEVTQTPSHQVTQMGQEVILRCVPISNHLYFYWYRQILGQKVEFLVSFYNNEISEKSEIFDDQFSVERPDGSNFTLKIRSTKLEDSAMYFCASSEEGTYEQYFGPGTRLTVT.

The genes are TRBV10-3 and TRBJ1-2, with D uncertain. CDR1 is ENHRY, CDR2 SYGVKD, per germline. The CDR3 sequence is 14 residues long. V was trimmed by 4 bases and J by 3 bases, leaving 12 bases between them. The CDR3: CAISGTGIDYGYTF. CDR3 nucleotide sequence: TGTGCCATCAGTGGAACCGGTATCGACTATGGCTACACCTTC.

The chain couples TRBV20-1 to TRBJ2-7; D remains ambiguous. CDR1 is DFQATT, CDR2 SNEGSKA, per germline (reference sequence). Between the trimmed V and J ends, which lost 5 bases and 7 bases, there was a span of 15 bases. The CDR3 has 12 residues. The CDR3: CSAPSVDKEQYF. As DNA, the CDR3 is TGCAGTGCTCCCTCTGTGGATAAAGAGCAGTACTTC.

This rearrangement joins TRBV7-2 to TRBJ2-6, with TRBD2 as a possible D gene (5 bases). CDR1 and CDR2 (germline): SGHTA, FQGNSA. V was cut by 6 bases and J by 2 bases, with 11 bases left in between. The CDR3 is made up of 15 amino acids. CDR3 region: CASRGRGAGANVLTF. The CDR3 DNA follows: TGTGCCAGCAGAGGACGGGGTGCTGGGGCCAACGTCCTGACTTTC.